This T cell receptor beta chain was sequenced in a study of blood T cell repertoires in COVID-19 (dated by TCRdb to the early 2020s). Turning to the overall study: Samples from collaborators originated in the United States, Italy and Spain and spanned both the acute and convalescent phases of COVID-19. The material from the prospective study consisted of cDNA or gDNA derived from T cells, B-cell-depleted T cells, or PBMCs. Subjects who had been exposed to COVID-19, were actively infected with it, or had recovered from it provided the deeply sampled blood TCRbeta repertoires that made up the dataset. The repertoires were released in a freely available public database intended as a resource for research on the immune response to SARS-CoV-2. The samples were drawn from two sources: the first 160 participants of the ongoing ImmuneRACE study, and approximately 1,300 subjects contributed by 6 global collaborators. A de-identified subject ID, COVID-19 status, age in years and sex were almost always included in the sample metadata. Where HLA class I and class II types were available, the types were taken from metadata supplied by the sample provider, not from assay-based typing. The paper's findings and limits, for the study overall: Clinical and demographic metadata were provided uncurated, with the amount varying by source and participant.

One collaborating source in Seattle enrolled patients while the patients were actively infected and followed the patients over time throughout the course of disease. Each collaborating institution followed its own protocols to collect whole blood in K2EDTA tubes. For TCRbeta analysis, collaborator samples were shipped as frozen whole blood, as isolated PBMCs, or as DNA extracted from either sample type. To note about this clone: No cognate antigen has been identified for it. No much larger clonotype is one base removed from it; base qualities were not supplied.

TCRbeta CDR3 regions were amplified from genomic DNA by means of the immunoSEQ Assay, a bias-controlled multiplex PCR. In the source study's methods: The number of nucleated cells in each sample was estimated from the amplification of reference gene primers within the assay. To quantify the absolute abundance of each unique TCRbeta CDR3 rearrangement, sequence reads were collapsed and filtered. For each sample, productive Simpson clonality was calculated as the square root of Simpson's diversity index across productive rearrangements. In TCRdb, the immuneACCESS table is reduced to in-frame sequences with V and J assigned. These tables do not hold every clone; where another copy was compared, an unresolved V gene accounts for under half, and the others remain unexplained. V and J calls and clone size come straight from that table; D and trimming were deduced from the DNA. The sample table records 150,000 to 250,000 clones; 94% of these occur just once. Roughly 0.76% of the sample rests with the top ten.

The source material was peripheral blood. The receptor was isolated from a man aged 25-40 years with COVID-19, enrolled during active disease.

The bases are TGCGCCAGCAGCTTGTTTGGGGAGGGGACCACTGAAGCTTTCTTT. This is translated as CASSLFGEGTTEAFF. The rearrangement combines TRBV5-1 with TRBJ1-1; TRBD1 is perhaps the D gene, given 5 matching bases. According to the germline V gene, CDR1 reads SGHRS and CDR2 reads YFSETQ. From its cysteine to its phenylalanine, the CDR3 spans 15 amino acids. Kept here is only the CDR3 DNA, which spans 45 bases and is read in frame from base 1. Trimming at the junction amounts to 1 base on V and 4 bases on J, and the germline ends lie 14 bases apart.